This TCR beta chain was recorded in a study of follicular helper T cells after annual influenza vaccination (dated by TCRdb to the late 2010s). Describing the broader study: After each seasonal influenza vaccination, blood was collected on days 0, 7 and 28. To study recall of cTfh clones, some subjects were followed through successive annual vaccinations in the 2013-2014, 2014-2015 and 2015-2016 seasons. Multi-year samples were obtained from 6 or 7 subjects, with two vaccination seasons covered for a few subjects and three seasons covered for two subjects. One week after vaccination, a second recruited cohort of roughly eleven subjects (Table S1) displayed a similar ICOS+CD38+ cTfh response. The 2015 samples were processed right after collection, while the 2013-2014 samples were cryopreserved.

The library relied on the immunoSEQ multiplex PCR assay. Adaptive Biotechnologies carried out TCRB amplification, library preparation, sequencing and preliminary bioinformatics at Survey level resolution. In the paper's pipeline: In R, clonality was calculated as 1 minus the normalized Shannon entropy, and the Gini index was computed using the R package ineq. Overlap score was the summed counts of shared sequences divided by total counts of all sequences in both compared samples. The significance of shared clonotypes was tested with Fisher's exact test, assuming a theoretical repertoire of 10^7 TCRB sequences. TCRdb's version of the immuneACCESS table is confined to in-frame rearrangements and falls short of the full clone set. An unresolved V gene accounts for under half of the shortfall where checked; the remainder is of unknown origin. V, J and clone size derive from that table, while D and trimming were established from the DNA sequence. For this sample the table gives approximately 6,900 clones, of which roughly 76% were detected only once. Around 0.54% of the sample is taken by the ten largest.

Spanning cysteine to phenylalanine, the CDR3 consists of 13 amino acids. The CDR3 DNA has 39 bases and is translated from base 1. V is reduced by 3 bases and J by 5 bases, leaving a spacing of 10 bases between them. Reading the germline V gene gives CDR1 MNHEY and CDR2 SVGAGI. With regard to this clone: Its antigen is still unknown. Base qualities are not at hand, and no much larger clone is one base apart.

The sample's time point, from its label and the paper: 2015-2016 season, 7 days after influenza vaccination. Adults were given seasonal inactivated influenza vaccine (Fluvarix), and sorted blood CD4 subsets were followed by TCRB sequencing before and after vaccination. To be eligible, subjects had to be community-dwelling and could not have received an influenza vaccine during the previous 6 months. Subjects were excluded for influenza vaccine contraindications, substance abuse, HIV/AIDS, active malignancy, immunomodulatory medication, or active illness such as respiratory infection. At each time point, somewhere between about 40 and 110 mL of blood was taken. PBMC were isolated using Ficoll-Paque PLUS or SepMate separation. As a comparison non-Tfh subset, CXCR5- memory CD4 T cells were sorted. Before DNA was extracted, the cell subsets were sorted from PBMC using a BD FACS Aria. What the authors observed across the whole study: A recurrent oligoclonal ICOS+CD38+ cTfh response containing tetramer and AIM influenza-specific clonotypes was recalled by successive annual vaccinations. In evaluating whether influenza clones were enriched, the possibility that the far larger non-cTfh compartments were undersampled could not be ruled out. Day 7 ICOS+CD38+ clones were most often found later in ICOS-CD38- cTfh, suggesting that subset may serve as a memory reservoir. ICOS+CD38+ cTfh clonality correlated with the frequency of that population, and its change correlated with the change in circulating plasmablast frequency. Only about 9-22% of analyzed cells yielded productive TCRB sequences, so sampling of rare clonotypes was not possible.

The TCR originated in an adult who received the influenza vaccine. The V gene is TRBV6-5 and the J gene is TRBJ2-5; the D gene is unclear. This specimen consisted of CXCR5- memory CD4+ T cells sorted from blood, obtained 7 days after influenza vaccination. Per the publication, the cell subset or site label means: CXCR5- memory CD4 T cells. The nucleotide sequence reads TGTGCCAGCAGTTATAGGTCGCGGGAGACCCAGTACTTC. This sequence encodes CASSYRSRETQYF.